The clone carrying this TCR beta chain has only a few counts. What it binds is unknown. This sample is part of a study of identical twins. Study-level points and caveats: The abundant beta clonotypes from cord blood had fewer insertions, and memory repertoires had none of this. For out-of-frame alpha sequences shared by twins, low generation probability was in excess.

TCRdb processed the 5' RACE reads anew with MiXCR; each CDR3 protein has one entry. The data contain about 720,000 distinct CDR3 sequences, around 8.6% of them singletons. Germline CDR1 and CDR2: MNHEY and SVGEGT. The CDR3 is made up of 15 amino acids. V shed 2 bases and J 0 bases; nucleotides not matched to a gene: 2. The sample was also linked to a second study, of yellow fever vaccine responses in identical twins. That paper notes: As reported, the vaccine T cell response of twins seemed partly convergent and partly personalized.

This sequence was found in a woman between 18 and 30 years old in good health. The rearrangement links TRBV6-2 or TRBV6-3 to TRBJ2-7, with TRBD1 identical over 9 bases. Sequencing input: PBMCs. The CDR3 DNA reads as TGTGCCAGCAGTTACAGGACAGGGGCCTCCTACGAGCAGTACTTC. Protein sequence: CASSYRTGASYEQYF.